Given below is one TCR beta chain in context. The antigen is not known. CDR1 and CDR2 (germline): MDHEN, SYDVKM. The CDR3 runs 15 residues. Trimming cost V 3 bases and J 7 bases, with 18 bases left between them. Assay used: immunoSEQ multiplex PCR; TCRdb lists only in-frame clones, some missing. The sample lists millions of clones, roughly 96% occurring once. The data are from a study of shared clonotypes between healthy human individuals. Study information: Each donor's CD8 memory used one plate, CD8 naive two, each CD4 subset three. Study-level findings and limits: Clonotypes shared by all four sorted-subset donors had higher generation probabilities than non-shared clonotypes.

The sequencing input was naive CD4+ T cells sorted from blood. Stated subset: CD45RA+ positively selected. The gene calls are TRBV28 and TRBJ1-1; TRBD1 is a possible D gene (5 bases). This TCR came from a man between 18 and 29 years old in good health. CDR3 sequence: CASSLGGFFQGEAFF. The CDR3 region has the DNA TGTGCCAGCAGTTTGGGGGGGTTCTTCCAGGGTGAAGCTTTCTTT.